Shown below are 22 T cell receptor beta chains from a single sample sequenced in a study of metastatic and nonmetastatic thyroid tumors. Nobody among the patients had been given any treatment before thyroid surgery. TCRdb reprocessed the PCR reads via MiXCR. The sample lists approximately 20,000 clones, about 34% occurring once. The specimen sequenced was tumor tissue. The receptors come from a male donor with papillary thyroid cancer or a benign thyroid nodule (not recorded which). Some clones in this sample may be carry-over from other donors' samples.

The table lists this clone with many counts. CDR3 in DNA: TGTGCCAGCAGCTTAGTTAAGGGGAGGGAGAACACTGAAGCTTTCTTT. Translated, it gives CASSLVKGRENTEAFF. The chain uses TRBV13 and TRBJ1-1, with TRBD1 as a possible D gene (5 bases). From germline, CDR1 is PRHDT and CDR2 FYEKMQ (reference sequence). Trimming took off 1 base at V and 1 base at J, with 13 bases between the two ends. The CDR3 sequence is 16 residues long.

The V and J genes are TRBV20-1 and TRBJ1-1; D is perhaps TRBD1 (5 bases). This CDR3 region has 12 residues. Germline V CDR1 and CDR2: DFQATT, SNEGSKA (reference sequence). V was shortened by 4 bases and J by 5 bases, with 11 bases between the two germline ends. The CDR3 DNA reads as TGCAGTGCTATCAGGGTTTTAACTGAAGCTTTCTTT. This encodes CSAIRVLTEAFF.

This clone was seen many times. With a much larger clone just one base away, this may be a read error. The V and J genes are TRBV3-1 and TRBJ2-5, with 9 bases aligning to TRBD1. Germline-derived CDR1 and CDR2 are LGHDT and YNNKEL (reference sequence). The CDR3 is 14 residues long. Trimming took 7 bases from V and 6 from J; bases not matched to a gene: 9. In nucleotides, the CDR3 is TGTGCCAGCATCCCAGTGGACAGGGGACAGACCCAGTACTTC. Amino acid sequence: CASIPVDRGQTQYF.

This clone was seen only a few times. This chain links TRBV6-1 with TRBJ2-2, with TRBD1 identical over 10 bases. This CDR3 is 13 amino acids long. V was pared by 8 bases and J by 3 bases, with 0 bases of the junction left unmatched. Germline V lookup: CDR1 MNHNS, CDR2 SASEGT. CDR3 amino acids: CASGTGDTGELFF. The CDR3 nucleotides read TGTGCCAGCGGGACAGGGGACACCGGGGAGCTGTTTTTT.

As for this clone: Germline and junction disagree at one end, which may indicate a read error. The V gene is TRBV11-2, the J gene TRBJ2-7; 7 nucleotides agree with TRBD1. Per germline, CDR1 SGHAT and CDR2 FQNNGV. This CDR3 is 14 amino acids long. The CDR3 DNA is TGTGCCAGCAGCTTTGCAGACAGGGTCTACGAGCAGAGGTTC. Translation gives CASSFADRVYEQRF. Full variable domain (remainder filled in from reference TRBV11-2 and TRBJ2-7): EAGVAQSPRYKIIEKRQSVAFWCNPISGHATLYWYQQILGQGPKLLIQFQNNGVVDDSQLPKDRFSAERLKGVDSTLKIQPAKLEDSAVYLCASSFADRVYEQRFGPGTRLTVT.

The chain links TRBV27 to TRBJ2-5; D is perhaps TRBD2 (6 bases). Trimming took off 5 bases at V and 8 bases at J, with 12 bases between the two ends. This CDR3 comprises 12 residues. Germline V gene lookup returns CDR1 MNHEY and CDR2 SMNVEV (reference sequence). Here the CDR3 DNA reads TGTGCCAGCAGTCAATCGGGAGATACCCAGTACTTC. It codes for CASSQSGDTQYF.

Concerning this clone itself: The germline gene is not matched at one end of the junction; a read error may be the cause. This chain connects TRBV19 to TRBJ1-2; D not resolved. CDR1 LNHDA and CDR2 SQIVND come from the germline V gene (reference sequence). This CDR3 is built from 16 residues. DNA of the CDR3: TGTGCTAGTATTCTTGTCCCTCCCGGACGGAGCTTTGGCTACACCTTC. Protein sequence: CASILVPPGRSFGYTF.

CDR3 nucleotide sequence: TGTGCCAGCAGCTCCCAGGGTGTCTACGAGCAGTACTTC. Translated, it gives CASSSQGVYEQYF. V and J are TRBV7-8 and TRBJ2-7, with a possible D match to TRBD1 (5 bases). Germline-derived CDR1 and CDR2 are SGHVS and FQNEAQ. Between the trimmed V and J ends, which lost 4 bases and 3 bases, there was a span of 10 bases. This CDR3 comprises 13 residues.

This clone was detected ten times or more. This chain uses TRBV3-1 with TRBJ2-5; 9 bases match TRBD1. This CDR3 spans 14 amino acids. The ends lost 4 bases at V and 6 bases at J; junction bases unmatched: 6. Germline loops: CDR1 LGHDT, CDR2 YNNKEL (reference sequence). The CDR3 DNA reads TGTGCCAGCAGCCCAGTGGACAGGGGACAGACCCAGTACTTC. Translating gives CASSPVDRGQTQYF.

The rearrangement links TRBV20-1 to TRBJ2-7; D may correspond to TRBD1 or TRBD2 (5 bases each). V shed 5 bases and J shed 5 bases, with 22 bases lying between them. This CDR3 spans 15 amino acids. The V gene's germline CDR1 is DFQATT and CDR2 SNEGSKA (reference sequence). CDR3 bases: TGCAGTGCTTCGTTTTTGGGGGATGGCCCTCACGAGCAGTACTTC. It specifies CSASFLGDGPHEQYF.

The sample holds many counts of this clone. This chain uses TRBV30 with TRBJ1-5, with unresolved D. Trimming cost V 4 bases and J 1 base, with 11 bases left between them. CDR1 and CDR2 from the germline V gene are GTSNPN and SVGIG (reference sequence). This CDR3 spans 14 amino acids. The DNA for the CDR3 is TGTGCCTGGACCCTGACCTCCAGCAATCAGCCCCAGCATTTT. Amino acids: CAWTLTSSNQPQHF.

This clone appeared many times. Because the CDR3's place on the DNA is in doubt, the DNA is left out and the CDR3 is given as listed by TCRdb. The CDR3 spells CASSLVGSGSQLNTEALF. The V call is TRBV5-1, the J call TRBJ1-1. Germline CDR1 reads SGHRS; CDR2 reads YFSETQ. With termini counted, the CDR3 has 18 amino acids.

This chain links TRBV12-3 or TRBV12-4 with TRBJ1-2; TRBD1 is a possible D gene (6 bases). Trimming removed 5 bases from V and 2 bases from J, with 12 bases in between. The CDR3 runs to 14 residues. The CDR3 loop reads CASSPLTGNYGYTF. CDR3 coding DNA: TGTGCCAGCAGTCCCCTCACAGGGAACTATGGCTACACCTTC.

Comment on this clone: A junction end diverges from the germline sequence, so it may reflect a read error. The chain carries TRBV28 and TRBJ2-2, with D unresolved. Germline values: CDR1 MDHEN, CDR2 SYDVKM. This CDR3 has 20 residues. This chain's CDR3 is CASSLSRARSLLLNTVELIF. The DNA of the CDR3 is TGTGCCAGCAGTTTATCCCGGGCCAGGTCTCTTCTATTGAACACCGTGGAGCTGATTTTT.

The V call is TRBV20-1, the J call TRBJ2-7; D may be TRBD1 (5 bases). The germline gives CDR1 DFQATT, CDR2 SNEGSKA (reference sequence). V was pared by 4 bases and J by 13 bases, with 20 bases between. CDR3 size: 12 residues. For the CDR3, the DNA is TGCAGTGCTAAGCTTGGGGCCTACGACCATTACTTC. Translation gives CSAKLGAYDHYF.

This chain uses TRBV11-2 with TRBJ2-3; D call uncertain. Germline lookup yields CDR1 SGHAT and CDR2 FQNNGV. V gave up 2 bases and J gave up 2 bases, with 8 bases separating them. This CDR3 contains 14 residues. The CDR3 nucleotides are TGTGCCAGCAGCTTAATCGGCTCCACAGATACGCAGTATTTT. It translates to CASSLIGSTDTQYF. Complete variable domain (other parts from reference TRBV11-2 and TRBJ2-3): EAGVAQSPRYKIIEKRQSVAFWCNPISGHATLYWYQQILGQGPKLLIQFQNNGVVDDSQLPKDRFSAERLKGVDSTLKIQPAKLEDSAVYLCASSLIGSTDTQYFGPGTRLTVL.

The chain has TRBV4-1 and TRBJ1-6; D gene ambiguous. This CDR3 has 14 amino acids. Trimming removed 1 base at V and 7 bases at J, with 8 bases between. Looked up from germline, CDR1 is MGHRA and CDR2 is YSYEKL. The chain's CDR3 is CASSQGTMNSPLHF. The CDR3 coding sequence is TGCGCCAGCAGCCAAGGGACGATGAATTCACCCCTCCACTTT.

This clone was seen once. The chain links TRBV20-1 to TRBJ2-3; 13 bases align to TRBD2. Germline V CDR1 and CDR2: DFQATT, SNEGSKA (reference sequence). J lost 6 bases, V lost 5 bases, and 14 bases had no gene match. The CDR3 sequence is 17 residues long. The CDR3 reads CSADISPTSGGADTQYF. The DNA of the CDR3 is TGCAGTGCTGATATTTCCCCCACTAGCGGGGGGGCGGATACGCAGTATTTT.

This chain connects TRBV20-1 to TRBJ2-7; a weak D match, TRBD2 (6 bases). Germline V gene lookup returns CDR1 DFQATT and CDR2 SNEGSKA (reference sequence). The CDR3 is 12 amino acids. V was shortened by 5 bases and J by 5 bases, with 13 bases between the two germline ends. The CDR3 is CSALRDSHEQYF. CDR3 DNA sequence: TGCAGTGCTTTGCGGGACTCTCACGAGCAGTACTTC.

In the case of this clone: Mismatch with germline at one junction end may stem from a read error. This chain uses TRBV27 with TRBJ1-6, with D unclear. The CDR3 runs 15 residues. The V gene's germline CDR1 is MNHEY and CDR2 SMNVEV (reference sequence). CDR3 sequence: CASILSPNYNSPIHF. The CDR3 region has the DNA TGTGCCAGCATTTTATCCCCTAACTATAATTCACCCATCCACTTT.

The chain carries TRBV20-1 and TRBJ1-2, with a tentative D call TRBD1 (6 bases). Germline CDR1 and CDR2: DFQATT and SNEGSKA (reference sequence). CDR3 length equals 16 residues. Trimming stripped 0 bases from V and 2 bases from J, with 16 bases between. CDR3 in amino acids: CSARDLIQGSNYGYTF. The CDR3 DNA follows: TGCAGTGCTAGAGATCTGATACAGGGTTCGAACTATGGCTACACCTTC.

This clone was counted many times. In nucleotides, the CDR3 is TGTGCCAGCAGCGCACCCCCCAGGGGGGAGACCCAGTACTTC. It specifies CASSAPPRGETQYF. The rearrangement uses TRBV11-2 and TRBJ2-5, with 7 bases identical to TRBD1. Per the germline V gene, CDR1 is SGHAT and CDR2 is FQNNGV. V dropped 5 bases and J dropped 5; count of bases not matched to a gene: 8. The CDR3 is 14 residues long.